This T cell receptor beta chain was identified during a study of blood T cells in healthy people across ages. Study findings and constraints: Naive CD4+ cell counts and diversity both ran higher in long-lived than in aged donors.

Healthy individuals of Caucasian origin from Russia, aged about 6 to 90, served as donors. Comments on this clonotype: Antigen specificity is unknown.

With a J-beta primer mix and a sample-barcoded 5' primer, a second PCR ran about 7 to 12 cycles. Researchers report that a template-switch adaptor with 12 random nucleotides tagged each cDNA molecule. TCRdb re-derived calls from the 5' RACE reads in MiXCR, one entry per CDR3 protein. The sample contains around 1.5 million distinct CDR3 sequences, approximately 40% of which appear only once. The specimen sequenced was blood. The source of this sequence is a woman under 30 in good health.

The CDR3: CASSLGTGWTGELFF. The CDR3 DNA sequence: TGTGCCAGCAGTTTAGGGACAGGATGGACCGGGGAGCTGTTTTTT. The chain is built from TRBV12-3 or TRBV12-4 and TRBJ2-2; TRBD1 agrees at 7 bases. V was clipped by 1 base and J by 5 bases; unmatched bases: 4. This CDR3 has 15 residues.